The clone carrying this TCR beta chain was seen a handful of times. This sample is drawn from a study of TIL therapy for anti-PD-1-resistant metastatic lung cancer. Time point meaning: pre-treatment sample, taken before nivolumab and TIL therapy. Tumor tissue came from excised metastases, mostly pleural nodules or supraclavicular lymph nodes. This was the immunoSEQ v3 assay. Sequencing used immunoSEQ multiplex PCR; TCRdb keeps in-frame clones, though not all of them. This table has 95,000 or so clones, roughly 65% appearing once. This CDR3 spans 13 amino acids. V was shortened by 4 bases and J by 7 bases, with 15 bases between the two germline ends. Germline CDR1 SGHRS, CDR2 YFSETQ.

The material was tumor tissue, obtained at baseline. The sequence was obtained from a person aged 25-80 years with non-small cell lung cancer. The chain links TRBV5-1 to TRBJ2-7; D gene ambiguous. The CDR3 region is CASSPADAREQYF. CDR3 bases: TGCGCCAGCAGCCCCGCCGATGCGCGAGAGCAGTACTTC.